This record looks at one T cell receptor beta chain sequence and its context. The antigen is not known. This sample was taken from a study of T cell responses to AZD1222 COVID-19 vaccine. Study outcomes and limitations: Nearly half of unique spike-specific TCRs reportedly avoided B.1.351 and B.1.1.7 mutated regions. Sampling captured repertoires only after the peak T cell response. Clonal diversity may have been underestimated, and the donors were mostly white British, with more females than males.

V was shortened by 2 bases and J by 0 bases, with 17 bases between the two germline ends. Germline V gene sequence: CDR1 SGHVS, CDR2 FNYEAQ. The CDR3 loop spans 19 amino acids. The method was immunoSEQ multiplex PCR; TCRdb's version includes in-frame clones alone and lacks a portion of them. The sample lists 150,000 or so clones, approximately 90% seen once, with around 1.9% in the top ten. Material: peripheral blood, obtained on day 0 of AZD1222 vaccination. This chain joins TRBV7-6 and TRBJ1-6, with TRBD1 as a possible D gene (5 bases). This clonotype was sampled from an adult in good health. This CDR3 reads CASSLKDWGESSYNSPLHF. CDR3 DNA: TGTGCCAGCAGCTTAAAGGATTGGGGGGAGAGCTCCTATAATTCACCCCTCCACTTT.